This passage covers 24 T cell receptor beta chains from one sample sequenced in a study of metastatic and nonmetastatic thyroid tumors. No patient had received any treatment before thyroid surgery. With MiXCR, TCRdb called clones anew from the PCR reads. Counted here are about 13,000 clones, about 23% occurring once; the ten biggest clones make up 3% to 4.5%. Sequencing was done on a sample of blood. The source is a female donor with papillary thyroid cancer or a benign thyroid nodule (not recorded which). Some clones in this sample may be carry-over from other donors' samples.

The chain carries TRBV2 and TRBJ1-5; TRBD1 is a possible D gene (6 bases). Deletions cut 6 bases from V and 4 bases from J, with 16 bases between. The CDR3 is 15 residues long. Germline CDR1 is SNHLY and CDR2 is FYNNEI. The CDR3 DNA reads as TGTGCCAGCAGGCCGACTGGGGGCGAGAATCAGCCCCAGCATTTT. This translates into CASRPTGGENQPQHF.

This clone was detected only a few times. The V gene is TRBV2, the J gene TRBJ2-7; D may be TRBD1 (6 bases). The CDR3 has 13 residues. CDR1 and CDR2 from the germline V gene are SNHLY and FYNNEI. V gave up 6 bases and J gave up 2 bases, with 11 bases separating them. CDR3 sequence: CASSGTKTYEQYF. CDR3 in DNA: TGTGCCAGCAGCGGGACAAAGACCTACGAGCAGTACTTC. Filled out from reference TRBV2 and TRBJ2-7, the complete variable domain reads EPEVTQTPSHQVTQMGQEVILRCVPISNHLYFYWYRQILGQKVEFLVSFYNNEISEKSEIFDDQFSVERPDGSNFTLKIRSTKLEDSAMYFCASSGTKTYEQYFGPGTRLTVT.

This clone was observed a few times. V gene TRBV28 combines with J gene TRBJ1-2; D gene unclear. Trimming removed 11 bases at V and 6 bases at J, with 22 bases between. CDR3 length: 14 residues. Germline values: CDR1 MDHEN, CDR2 SYDVKM. The DNA for the CDR3 is TGTGCCGGCATACCTCCAGCGGTCGTCGATGGCTACACCTTC. Residues: CAGIPPAVVDGYTF.

At least ten counts were recorded for this clone. This chain links TRBV19 with TRBJ2-2; tentative D call: TRBD1 (6 bases). Per germline, CDR1 LNHDA and CDR2 SQIVND (reference sequence). V was shortened by 3 bases and J by 7 bases, with 21 bases between the two germline ends. The length of the CDR3 is 17 residues. The CDR3 DNA is TGTGCCAGTAGTATCCTGAGGGCGGCAGGGGCCATCGGGGAGCTGTTTTTT. It encodes CASSILRAAGAIGELFF.

The V call is TRBV6-1, the J call TRBJ1-6; D is perhaps TRBD1 (5 bases). The CDR3 is 17 amino acids. From germline, CDR1 is MNHNS and CDR2 SASEGT. Trimming took off 2 bases at V and 8 bases at J, with 19 bases between the two ends. CDR3 bases: TGTGCCAGCAGTGAAAGGGGCGGGCGTTGGCTGGATTCACCCCTCCACTTT. This sequence encodes CASSERGGRWLDSPLHF.

This clone counts as medium-sized. The gene calls are TRBV6-5 and TRBJ1-3, with D unclear. The CDR3 sequence is 14 residues long. Germline loops: CDR1 MNHEY, CDR2 SVGAGI. Trimming pared 3 bases from V and 2 bases from J, leaving 8 bases between. The CDR3 nucleotides are TGTGCCAGCAGTTATGGTCGACCTGGAAACACCATATATTTT. This gives the protein CASSYGRPGNTIYF.

This clone is deemed large. The rearrangement links TRBV27 to TRBJ2-7; D not resolved. Trimming stripped 5 bases from V and 2 bases from J, with 13 bases between. CDR1 is MNHEY and CDR2 is SMNVEV in the germline V gene (reference sequence). The CDR3 is 14 amino acids. In DNA, the CDR3 is TGTGCCAGCAGTCGGACGGAGAGCCCCTACGAGCAGTACTTC. Translated: CASSRTESPYEQYF.

The CDR3 nucleotides are TGTGCCAGCAGTTTAAGGATGGGGGAGGGTATTAACGAGCAGTACTTC. It is translated as CASSLRMGEGINEQYF. V gene TRBV28 combines with J gene TRBJ2-7; TRBD2 agrees at 7 bases. CDR1 is MDHEN, CDR2 SYDVKM, per germline. Losses at the gene ends were 2 bases for V and 5 bases for J; bases not matched to a gene: 12. This CDR3 contains 16 residues.

This clone was picked up one time. The gene calls are TRBV13 and TRBJ1-5; unclear D gene. V dropped 2 bases and J dropped 5 bases, with 4 bases sitting between them. This CDR3 has 12 residues. The germline V gene encodes CDR1 PRHDT and CDR2 FYEKMQ (reference sequence). DNA of the CDR3: TGTGCCAGCAGCTTACTGGATCAGCCCCAGCATTTT. This translates into CASSLLDQPQHF.

The rearrangement uses TRBV4-1 and TRBJ2-5; D gene unclear. The CDR3 loop spans 13 amino acids. From germline, CDR1 is MGHRA and CDR2 YSYEKL. V lost 5 bases and J lost 5, with 12 bases in between. This chain's CDR3 is CASSVGERETQYF. CDR3 coding DNA: TGCGCCAGCAGCGTTGGGGAAAGGGAGACCCAGTACTTC.

CDR3 DNA sequence: TGTCCGACCCAGACAGGGAACTATGGCTACACCTTC. This encodes CPTQTGNYGYTF. This chain connects TRBV6-1 to TRBJ1-2; 7 nucleotides match TRBD1. This CDR3 has 12 residues. The germline V gene encodes CDR1 MNHNS and CDR2 SASEGT.

Many counts were recorded for this clone. The rearrangement links TRBV10-1 to TRBJ2-5; TRBD2 is a possible D gene (6 bases). Germline V gene sequence: CDR1 WNHNN, CDR2 SYGVQD (reference sequence). The CDR3 runs to 15 residues. Deletions cut 0 bases from V and 5 bases from J, with 13 bases between. The CDR3, as DNA: TGCGCCAGCAGTGAGTCACGTGGGGGGTTGGAGACCCAGTACTTC. Residues: CASSESRGGLETQYF.

V and J are TRBV5-1 and TRBJ2-7; no clear D. Between the trimmed V and J ends, which lost 0 bases and 2 bases, there was a span of 9 bases. This CDR3 comprises 14 residues. Germline lookup yields CDR1 SGHRS and CDR2 YFSETQ. The CDR3 bases are TGCGCCAGCAGCTTGGCCCTGGGAACCTACGAGCAGTACTTC. It encodes CASSLALGTYEQYF.

In its sample, this clone was seen many times. The same CDR3 can be traced to other DNA sequences in this sample. V and J are TRBV20-1 and TRBJ2-1, with D perhaps matching TRBD2 (5 bases). The germline gives CDR1 DFQATT, CDR2 SNEGSKA (reference sequence). V was pared by 6 bases and J by 8 bases, with 14 bases between. This CDR3 spans 12 amino acids. CDR3 sequence: CSARASNHEQFF. For the CDR3, the DNA is TGCAGTGCCCGGGCTAGCAACCATGAGCAGTTCTTC.

This clone appeared many times. The chain links TRBV6-1 to TRBJ1-6, with a possible D match to TRBD1 (6 bases). V gave up 5 bases and J gave up 5 bases, with 16 bases separating them. CDR3 length: 16 residues. Germline lookup yields CDR1 MNHNS and CDR2 SASEGT. CDR3 in DNA: TGTGCCAGCAGTTCGAGGGGGATAATAAATAATTCACCCCTCCACTTT. Protein: CASSSRGIINNSPLHF.

This clone has at least ten counts. The chain joins TRBV7-2 to TRBJ2-5; no definite D call. Between the trimmed V and J ends, which lost 5 bases and 7 bases, there was a span of 14 bases. Germline V lookup: CDR1 SGHTA, CDR2 FQGNSA. This CDR3 contains 13 residues. CDR3 amino acids: CASSRDLSTTQYF. The CDR3, as DNA: TGTGCCAGCAGCCGAGACCTCTCAACGACCCAGTACTTC.

The V gene is TRBV4-1, the J gene TRBJ2-1; TRBD2 matches 10 bases. In germline, CDR1 is MGHRA, CDR2 YSYEKL. V gave up 5 bases and J gave up 7 bases; unmatched junction bases: 11. The CDR3 is 16 residues long. The CDR3 sequence is CASSSQAGGPENEQFF. CDR3 in DNA: TGCGCCAGCAGCTCCCAAGCGGGAGGGCCGGAGAATGAGCAGTTCTTC.

This clone has at least ten counts. Other DNA sequences from this sample encode an identical CDR3 as well. The chain links TRBV20-1 to TRBJ1-2; D is unclear. Trimming removed 4 bases from V and 3 bases from J, with 9 bases in between. This CDR3 spans 12 amino acids. Germline V gives CDR1 DFQATT, CDR2 SNEGSKA (reference sequence). CDR3 sequence: CSAIRTDYGYTF. The CDR3 DNA reads TGCAGTGCTATTCGAACCGACTATGGCTACACCTTC.

V gene TRBV4-2 combines with J gene TRBJ2-1; D may be TRBD2 (5 bases). The CDR3 is made up of 15 amino acids. Germline V lookup: CDR1 LGHNA, CDR2 YNFKEQ. The CDR3: CEGSQISGSYNEQFF. The CDR3, as DNA: TGTGAAGGCAGCCAGATCAGCGGCTCCTACAATGAGCAGTTCTTC.

This clone has a count of ten or more. The J gene is TRBJ1-1, the V gene TRBV20-1; D is undetermined. The V and J ends lost 4 bases and 4 bases respectively, with 16 bases between them. The CDR3 is 14 residues long. The V gene's germline CDR1 is DFQATT and CDR2 SNEGSKA (reference sequence). The CDR3 DNA reads TGCAGTGCTACCGCCTACGGGAGGGTCACTGAAGCTTTCTTT. The encoded protein is CSATAYGRVTEAFF.

In its sample, this clone was seen a few times. This chain links TRBV6-1 with TRBJ2-1; TRBD2 agrees at 11 bases. This CDR3 contains 15 residues. Germline CDR1 MNHNS, CDR2 SASEGT. V lost 7 bases, J lost 1 base, and 3 bases stayed unmatched. Here the CDR3 reads CASTWTSGSYNEQFF. In nucleotides, the CDR3 is TGTGCCAGCACTTGGACTAGCGGGTCCTACAATGAGCAGTTCTTC.

In this sample, this clone turned up many times. The chain combines TRBV20-1 with TRBJ1-6, with 7 bases identical to TRBD1. V trimming: 4 bases; J trimming: 16 bases; junction bases outside the gene matches: 13. The CDR3 loop spans 13 amino acids. Germline V gene lookup returns CDR1 DFQATT and CDR2 SNEGSKA (reference sequence). The CDR3 coding sequence is TGCAGTGCTATCCGGGACAGTTCCTTCCTTCTCCACTTT. Translation: CSAIRDSSFLLHF.

This chain joins TRBV5-1 and TRBJ2-1; D ambiguous. Germline V gives CDR1 SGHRS, CDR2 YFSETQ. The CDR3 spans 16 residues. V gave up 5 bases and J gave up 6 bases, with 21 bases separating them. The CDR3 DNA is TGCGCCAGCAGTGAGAGTGGGGTGCTCTCAGGCAATGAGCAGTTCTTC. As protein: CASSESGVLSGNEQFF. The whole variable domain, remainder taken from reference TRBV5-1 and TRBJ2-1, is KAGVTQTPRYLIKTRGQQVTLSCSPISGHRSVSWYQQTPGQGLQFLFEYFSETQRNKGNFPGRFSGRQFSNSRSEMNVSTLELGDSALYLCASSESGVLSGNEQFFGPGTRLTVL.

This clone has a count of ten or more. Distinct nucleotide sequences in the sample also encode this CDR3. The chain joins TRBV5-8 to TRBJ2-5, with D uncertain. CDR1 and CDR2 from the germline V gene are SGHTS and YDEGEE. V was pared by 0 bases and J by 2 bases, with 14 bases between. The CDR3 spans 16 residues. The chain's CDR3 is CASSLVVGLGQETQYF. The CDR3 DNA reads as TGTGCCAGCAGCTTGGTGGTCGGGCTAGGACAAGAGACCCAGTACTTC.